Presented here are 30 T cell receptor beta chains from one specimen sequenced in a study of T cell clones after liver transplantation. Only in-frame clones appear in the TCRdb table, and some are missing; sequencing was by immunoSEQ multiplex PCR. The repertoire holds tens of thousands of clones, around 78% seen once, with roughly 3% in the top ten. Sequencing was performed on CD4+ T cells from blood, taken at the 22-month timepoint. The receptors were gathered from a human patient who received a liver transplant. The graft donor may account for some of the T cells.

This chain uses TRBV29-1 with TRBJ2-3; 12 bases are shared with TRBD2. The CDR3 totals 16 residues. V lost 5 bases to trimming and J lost 6 bases; unmatched junction nucleotides: 12. In germline, CDR1 is SQVTM, CDR2 ANQGSEA. The CDR3, as DNA: TGCAGCGTTCAAACACCTAGCGGGGGGGCAATTGATACGCAGTATTTT. This codes for CSVQTPSGGAIDTQYF.

This clone was recorded only once. As DNA, the CDR3 is TGTGCCAGCAGCTCCCAAACGGTCACCGGGGAGCTGTTTTTT. It encodes CASSSQTVTGELFF. The chain carries TRBV11-3 and TRBJ2-2; D call uncertain. CDR3 length: 14 amino acids. Germline values: CDR1 SGHNT, CDR2 YENEEA. V lost 4 bases and J lost 4, with 10 bases in between.

The chain joins TRBV19 to TRBJ1-2, with 10 bases identical to TRBD1. The CDR3 runs to 15 residues. Per germline, CDR1 LNHDA and CDR2 SQIVND (reference sequence). J gave up 4 bases and V 5 bases, and 7 bases lay outside the gene matches. The CDR3 sequence is CASSARDRGGYGYTF. The CDR3 DNA follows: TGTGCCAGTAGTGCCCGGGACAGGGGCGGCTATGGCTACACCTTC.

V and J are TRBV4-1 and TRBJ2-5, with D uncertain. This CDR3 is 12 amino acids long. Per the germline V gene, CDR1 is MGHRA and CDR2 is YSYEKL. V lost 1 base, J lost 9 bases, and 9 bases lay in between. CDR3 bases: TGCGCCAGCAGCCAAGGGGTAGGACCCCAGTACTTC. Protein: CASSQGVGPQYF.

The gene calls are TRBV12-5 and TRBJ1-5, with D uncertain. The CDR3 covers 15 residues. The V gene's germline CDR1 is LGHNT and CDR2 FRNRAP. Trimming took 5 bases from V and 2 from J, leaving 13 bases between them. The DNA of the CDR3 is TGTGCTAGTGGTCTCCAATTGGGAGGCAATCAGCCCCAGCATTTT. Its translation: CASGLQLGGNQPQHF.

This chain uses TRBV10-3 with TRBJ1-2, with 10 bases fitting TRBD1. Trimming cost V 6 bases and J 8 bases; bases outside gene matches: 6. This CDR3 is 13 amino acids long. Germline V gives CDR1 ENHRY, CDR2 SYGVKD. The CDR3 DNA follows: TGTGCCATCAGCCGGGACAGGGGAGAGGGCTACACCTTC. Its protein product is CAISRDRGEGYTF.

This chain uses TRBV5-1 with TRBJ2-5; D not resolved. Trimming removed 0 bases at V and 4 bases at J, with 19 bases between. CDR1 and CDR2 (germline): SGHRS, YFSETQ. The CDR3 runs 17 residues. For the CDR3, the DNA is TGCGCCAGCAGCTTGGTGGGCGCAAACCGTGTGACAGAGACCCAGTACTTC. Translating gives CASSLVGANRVTETQYF.

This chain uses TRBV29-1 with TRBJ2-2, with D tentatively TRBD1 (6 bases). Trimming removed 4 bases from V and 4 bases from J, with 10 bases in between. The CDR3 length is 13 residues. From germline, CDR1 is SQVTM and CDR2 ANQGSEA. CDR3 sequence reads: CSVAGVSTGELFF. The CDR3 region has the DNA TGCAGCGTTGCAGGGGTAAGCACCGGGGAGCTGTTTTTT.

The gene calls are TRBV7-3 and TRBJ1-2; the D is unclear. The V end lost 7 bases, the J end lost 3 bases, and 21 bases lay between the germline ends. Germline lookup yields CDR1 SGHTA and CDR2 FQGTGA. There are 16 residues in the CDR3. The CDR3 spells CASTTKVLHIHYGYTF. The CDR3 coding sequence is TGTGCCAGCACCACAAAGGTATTGCACATCCACTATGGCTACACCTTC.

V gene TRBV19 combines with J gene TRBJ2-2; D may be TRBD1 (5 bases). With 0 bases removed from V and 4 bases from J, the gap between germline ends came to 9 bases. Germline V CDR1 and CDR2: LNHDA, SQIVND (reference sequence). This CDR3 is built from 15 residues. CDR3 protein: CASSIDYRPTGELFF. The CDR3 DNA reads TGTGCCAGTAGTATAGATTACAGGCCCACCGGGGAGCTGTTTTTT.

The V gene is TRBV19, the J gene TRBJ1-2; D ambiguous. This CDR3 has 11 residues. Deletions cut 6 bases from V and 4 bases from J, with 6 bases between. CDR1 LNHDA and CDR2 SQIVND come from the germline V gene (reference sequence). CDR3 nucleotides: TGTGCCAGTAGCCGAGCCTATGGCTACACCTTC. Its translation is CASSRAYGYTF.

The chain joins TRBV12-5 to TRBJ1-1; D unclear. Trimming pared 2 bases from V and 1 base from J, leaving 5 bases between. The length of the CDR3 is 13 residues. Germline V gene lookup returns CDR1 LGHNT and CDR2 FRNRAP. The CDR3, as DNA: TGTGCTAGTGGTTTGAAGGAGAACACTGAAGCTTTCTTT. Residues: CASGLKENTEAFF.

V gene TRBV6-5 combines with J gene TRBJ1-2; D remains unclear. Germline loops: CDR1 MNHEY, CDR2 SVGAGI. This CDR3 is 13 amino acids long. The V end lost 3 bases, the J end lost 4 bases, and 9 bases lay between the germline ends. The CDR3 reads CASSYSGSYGYTF. DNA for the CDR3: TGTGCCAGCAGTTATTCGGGGAGCTATGGCTACACCTTC.

The genes are TRBV27 and TRBJ2-5, with D possibly TRBD2 on 5 matching bases. V shed 6 bases and J shed 5 bases, with 13 bases lying between them. The germline V gene encodes CDR1 MNHEY and CDR2 SMNVEV (reference sequence). The CDR3 runs 13 residues. The CDR3 nucleotides are TGTGCCAGCAGAGGGCTTACGGGGGAGACCCAGTACTTC. This codes for CASRGLTGETQYF.

V usage is TRBV6-1 and J usage is TRBJ2-6, with D possibly matching TRBD1 (6 bases). V lost 4 bases to trimming and J lost 2 bases, with 9 bases between them. The germline V gene has CDR1 MNHNS and CDR2 SASEGT. This CDR3 is 15 amino acids long. DNA of the CDR3: TGTGCCAGCAGTGCACAGGGAACTGGGGCCAACGTCCTGACTTTC. Protein product: CASSAQGTGANVLTF.

This clone was observed a handful of times. The J gene is TRBJ2-1, the V gene TRBV21-1; TRBD2, as called in the table, went unchecked against the DNA. TRBV21-1 has pseudogene status. The CDR3 sequence is 17 residues long. The DNA of the CDR3 is TGTGCCAGCAGCAAACTTTCTGCAGCGGGGAGCTACAATGAGCAGTTCTTC. This translates into CASSKLSAAGSYNEQFF.

CDR3 region: CASVPRPFTGELFF. CDR3 coding DNA: TGTGCCAGCGTTCCGAGGCCATTCACCGGGGAGCTGTTTTTT. The gene calls are TRBV28 and TRBJ2-2, with D unclear. CDR1 and CDR2 from the germline V gene are MDHEN and SYDVKM. With 8 bases removed from V and 4 bases from J, the gap between germline ends came to 14 bases. This CDR3 comprises 14 residues.

The chain uses TRBV14 and TRBJ1-2, with a possible D match to TRBD1 (5 bases). With 5 bases removed from V and 2 bases from J, the gap between germline ends came to 15 bases. The CDR3 totals 15 residues. Germline assignment: CDR1 SGHDN and CDR2 FVKESK. This CDR3 is CASSRGVRLNYGYTF. The CDR3 DNA sequence: TGTGCCAGCAGCAGAGGGGTCAGGCTAAACTATGGCTACACCTTC.

The genes are TRBV11-2 and TRBJ2-5, with D uncertain. Trimming left V 5 bases short and J 5 bases short, with 15 bases between. The CDR3 length is 14 residues. Germline values: CDR1 SGHAT, CDR2 FQNNGV. Here the CDR3 DNA reads TGTGCCAGCAGCGTCCAGCGATCCGGGGAGACCCAGTACTTC. This sequence encodes CASSVQRSGETQYF.

The rearrangement joins TRBV7-6 to TRBJ2-6; D is unclear. The V and J ends lost 1 base and 0 bases respectively, with 10 bases between them. The CDR3 has 17 amino acids. Germline CDR1 SGHVS, CDR2 FNYEAQ. The chain's CDR3 is CASSLDSFSSGANVLTF. The DNA of the CDR3 is TGTGCCAGCAGCTTAGACTCGTTCAGCTCTGGGGCCAACGTCCTGACTTTC.

The gene calls are TRBV25-1 and TRBJ2-7; 7 bases are a match to TRBD1. CDR1 and CDR2 from the germline V gene are MGHDK and SYGVNS. The V and J ends lost 3 bases and 4 bases, in that order; junction bases with no gene match: 3. The CDR3 has 13 residues. Here the CDR3 reads CASSEGQRYEQYF. Here the CDR3 DNA reads TGTGCCAGCAGTGAGGGACAGAGATACGAGCAGTACTTC.

The V gene is TRBV9, the J gene TRBJ2-3; possibly TRBD2 for D (5 bases). Trimming cost V 2 bases and J 10 bases, with 11 bases left between them. The CDR3 loop spans 12 amino acids. Per germline, CDR1 SGDLS and CDR2 YYNGEE. The CDR3 loop is CASSVGVLPQYF. Here the CDR3 DNA reads TGTGCCAGCAGCGTGGGAGTCCTACCGCAGTATTTT.

V usage is TRBV15 and J usage is TRBJ2-7; possible D gene TRBD2, 5 bases. The V end lost 3 bases, the J end lost 7 bases, and 13 bases lay between the germline ends. The CDR3 runs to 13 residues. Germline-derived CDR1 and CDR2 are LNHNV and YYDKDF (reference sequence). The DNA for the CDR3 is TGTGCCACCAGCAGTGGGCCACGCGGGGAGCAGTACTTC. Protein sequence: CATSSGPRGEQYF. The full variable domain, its missing parts supplied by reference TRBV15 and TRBJ2-7, is DAMVIQNPRYQVTQFGKPVTLSCSQTLNHNVMYWYQQKSSQAPKLLFHYYDKDFNNEADTPDNFQSRRPNTSFCFLDIRSPGLGDTAMYLCATSSGPRGEQYFGPGTRLTVT.

The V gene is TRBV7-2, the J gene TRBJ1-1; 8 nucleotides line up with TRBD1. The ends lost 3 bases at V and 7 bases at J; junction bases unmatched: 4. This CDR3 contains 13 residues. The V gene's germline CDR1 is SGHTA and CDR2 FQGNSA. The CDR3: CASSFRDRSEAFF. The CDR3, as DNA: TGTGCCAGCAGCTTCCGGGACAGGAGTGAAGCTTTCTTT.

The chain is built from TRBV9 and TRBJ1-1, with D tentatively TRBD1 (5 bases). CDR3 length: 13 amino acids. Germline lookup yields CDR1 SGDLS and CDR2 YYNGEE. With 4 bases removed from V and 1 base from J, the gap between germline ends came to 8 bases. CDR3 residues: CASSQQANTEAFF. The DNA for the CDR3 is TGTGCCAGCAGCCAACAGGCGAACACTGAAGCTTTCTTT.

Note on this clone: A junction boundary mismatches the germline segment, possibly from a read error. V and J are TRBV2 and TRBJ1-5; no reliable D call. CDR1 SNHLY and CDR2 FYNNEI come from the germline V gene. The CDR3 loop spans 13 amino acids. The CDR3: CVSSEWENQPQHF. CDR3 nucleotide sequence: TGTGTCAGCAGTGAGTGGGAGAATCAGCCCCAGCATTTT.

The gene calls are TRBV5-4 and TRBJ2-7; a weak D match, TRBD2 (7 bases). The germline V gene has CDR1 SGHNT and CDR2 YYREEE (reference sequence). CDR3 length: 15 amino acids. Trimming pared 4 bases from V and 2 bases from J, leaving 16 bases between. In DNA, the CDR3 is TGTGCCAGCAGCCCCCCGGGGGGCATACCCTACGAGCAGTACTTC. Translating gives CASSPPGGIPYEQYF.

The gene calls are TRBV29-1 and TRBJ1-4; D unresolved. Germline-derived CDR1 and CDR2 are SQVTM and ANQGSEA. The CDR3 consists of 13 residues. Between the trimmed V and J ends, which lost 6 bases and 3 bases, there was a span of 11 bases. The CDR3 DNA follows: TGCAGCGTGTCCTACTGGGCTAATGAAAAACTGTTTTTT. Protein: CSVSYWANEKLFF.

This clone was detected only a few times. This rearrangement joins TRBV4-2 to TRBJ1-2; D unclear. Trimming took 0 bases from V and 3 from J, leaving 11 bases between them. The CDR3 has 15 amino acids. Germline CDR1 LGHNA, CDR2 YNFKEQ. CDR3: CASSQDGLWHYGYTF. For the CDR3, the DNA is TGTGCCAGCAGCCAAGACGGGTTATGGCACTATGGCTACACCTTC.

This chain joins TRBV2 and TRBJ2-2; 8 nucleotides line up with TRBD1. V shed 6 bases, J shed 2 bases, and the junction held 5 bases outside the gene matches. The CDR3 runs 15 residues. In germline, CDR1 is SNHLY, CDR2 FYNNEI. CDR3 DNA sequence: TGTGCCAGCAGCCGTGGACAGGGAAACACCGGGGAGCTGTTTTTT. Its translation: CASSRGQGNTGELFF. Using reference TRBV2 and TRBJ2-2 for the parts outside the CDR3, the full variable domain is EPEVTQTPSHQVTQMGQEVILRCVPISNHLYFYWYRQILGQKVEFLVSFYNNEISEKSEIFDDQFSVERPDGSNFTLKIRSTKLEDSAMYFCASSRGQGNTGELFFGEGSRLTVL.